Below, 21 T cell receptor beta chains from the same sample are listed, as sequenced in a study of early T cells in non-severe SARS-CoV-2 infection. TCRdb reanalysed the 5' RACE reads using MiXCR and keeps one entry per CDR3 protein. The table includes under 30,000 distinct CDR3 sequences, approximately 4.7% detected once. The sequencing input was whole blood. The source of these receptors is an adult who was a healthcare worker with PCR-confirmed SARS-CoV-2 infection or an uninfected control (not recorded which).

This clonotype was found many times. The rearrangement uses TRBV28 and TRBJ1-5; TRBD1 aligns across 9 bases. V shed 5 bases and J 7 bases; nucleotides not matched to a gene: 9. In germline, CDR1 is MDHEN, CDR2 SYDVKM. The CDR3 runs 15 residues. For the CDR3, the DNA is TGTGCCAGCAGTCCCGGGACAGGGAAGGGACAGCCCCAGCATTTT. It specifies CASSPGTGKGQPQHF.

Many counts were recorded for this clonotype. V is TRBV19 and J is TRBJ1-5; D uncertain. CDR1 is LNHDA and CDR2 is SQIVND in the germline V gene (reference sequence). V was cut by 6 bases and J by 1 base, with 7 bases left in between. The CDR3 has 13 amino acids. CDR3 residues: CASRDRSNQPQHF. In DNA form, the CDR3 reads TGTGCCAGTAGGGACCGGAGCAATCAGCCCCAGCATTTT.

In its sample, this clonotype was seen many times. The CDR3 DNA reads as TGTGCCAGCAGTTACTCGGAGGGAATCAATGAGCAGTTCTTC. Translated, it gives CASSYSEGINEQFF. The V gene is TRBV6-5, the J gene TRBJ2-1, with a tentative D call TRBD2 (6 bases). This CDR3 spans 14 amino acids. Between the trimmed V and J ends, which lost 0 bases and 6 bases, there was a span of 9 bases. Germline V gives CDR1 MNHEY, CDR2 SVGAGI.

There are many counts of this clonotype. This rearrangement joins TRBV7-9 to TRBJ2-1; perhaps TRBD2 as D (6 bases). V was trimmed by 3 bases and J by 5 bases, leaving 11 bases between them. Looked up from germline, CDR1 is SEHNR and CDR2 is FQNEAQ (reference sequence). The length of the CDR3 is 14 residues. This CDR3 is CASSLWGENNEQFF. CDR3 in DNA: TGTGCCAGCAGCTTGTGGGGGGAGAACAATGAGCAGTTCTTC.

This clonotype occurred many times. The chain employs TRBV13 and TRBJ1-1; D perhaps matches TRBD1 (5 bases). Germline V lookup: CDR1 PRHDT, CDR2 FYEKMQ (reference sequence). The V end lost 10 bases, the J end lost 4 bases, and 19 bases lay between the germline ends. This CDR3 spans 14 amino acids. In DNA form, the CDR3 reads TGTGCCATGCCTGGGAGGGGCGCACGCACTGAAGCTTTCTTT. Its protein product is CAMPGRGARTEAFF.

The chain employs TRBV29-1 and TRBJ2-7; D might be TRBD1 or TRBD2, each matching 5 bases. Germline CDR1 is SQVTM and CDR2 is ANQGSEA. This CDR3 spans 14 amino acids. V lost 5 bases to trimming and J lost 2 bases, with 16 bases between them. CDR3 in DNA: TGCAGCGTTACGGCCGGGACGCCAACCTACGAGCAGTACTTC. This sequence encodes CSVTAGTPTYEQYF.

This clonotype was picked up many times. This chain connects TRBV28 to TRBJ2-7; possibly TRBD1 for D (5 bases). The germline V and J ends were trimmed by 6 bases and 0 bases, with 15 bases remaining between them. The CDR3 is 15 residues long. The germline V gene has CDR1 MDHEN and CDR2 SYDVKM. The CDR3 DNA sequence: TGTGCCAGCAGACCACCTGCAGGGAACTCCTACGAGCAGTACTTC. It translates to CASRPPAGNSYEQYF. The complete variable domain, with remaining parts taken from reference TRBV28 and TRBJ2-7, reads DVKVTQSSRYLVKRTGEKVFLECVQDMDHENMFWYRQDPGLGLRLIYFSYDVKMKEKGDIPEGYSVSREKKERFSLILESASTNQTSMYLCASRPPAGNSYEQYFGPGTRLTVT.

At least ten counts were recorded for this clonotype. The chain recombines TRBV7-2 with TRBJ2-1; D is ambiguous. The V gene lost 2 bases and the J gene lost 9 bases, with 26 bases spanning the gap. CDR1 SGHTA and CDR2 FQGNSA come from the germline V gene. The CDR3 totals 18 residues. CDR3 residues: CASSLRSASASLGSEQFF. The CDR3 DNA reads TGTGCCAGCAGCTTAAGATCGGCCAGCGCCTCCTTGGGTAGTGAGCAGTTCTTC.

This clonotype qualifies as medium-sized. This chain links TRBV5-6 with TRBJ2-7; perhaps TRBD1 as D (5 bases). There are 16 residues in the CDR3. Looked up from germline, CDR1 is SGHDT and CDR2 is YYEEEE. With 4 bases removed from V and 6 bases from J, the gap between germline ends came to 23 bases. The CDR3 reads CASSQISGAPMGEQYF. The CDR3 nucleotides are TGTGCCAGCAGCCAAATAAGTGGGGCCCCTATGGGCGAGCAGTACTTC.

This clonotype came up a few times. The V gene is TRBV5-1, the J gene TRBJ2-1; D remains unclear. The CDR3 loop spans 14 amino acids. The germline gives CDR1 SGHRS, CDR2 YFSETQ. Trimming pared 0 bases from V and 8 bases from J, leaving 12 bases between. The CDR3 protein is CASSLGSRIDEQFF. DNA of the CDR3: TGCGCCAGCAGCTTGGGGAGCAGGATCGATGAGCAGTTCTTC.

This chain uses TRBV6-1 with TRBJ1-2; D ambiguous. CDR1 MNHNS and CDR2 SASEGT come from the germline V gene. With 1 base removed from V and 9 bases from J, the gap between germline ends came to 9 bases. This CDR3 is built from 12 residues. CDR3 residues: CASSEGQASYTF. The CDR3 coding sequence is TGTGCCAGCAGTGAAGGGCAGGCGAGCTACACCTTC.

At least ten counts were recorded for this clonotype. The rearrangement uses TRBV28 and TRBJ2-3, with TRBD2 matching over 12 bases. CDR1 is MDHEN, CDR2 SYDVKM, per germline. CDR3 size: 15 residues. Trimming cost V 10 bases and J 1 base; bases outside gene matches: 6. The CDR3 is CATSGGAPGTDTQYF. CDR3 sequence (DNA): TGTGCCACTAGCGGGGGGGCCCCGGGCACAGATACGCAGTATTTT.

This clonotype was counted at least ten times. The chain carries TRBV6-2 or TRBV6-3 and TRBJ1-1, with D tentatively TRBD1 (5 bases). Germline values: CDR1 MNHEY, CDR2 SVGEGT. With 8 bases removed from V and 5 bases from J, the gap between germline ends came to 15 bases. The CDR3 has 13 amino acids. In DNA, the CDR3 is TGTGCCAGCGTGTCTGGGGGTCCGACTGAAGCTTTCTTT. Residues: CASVSGGPTEAFF.

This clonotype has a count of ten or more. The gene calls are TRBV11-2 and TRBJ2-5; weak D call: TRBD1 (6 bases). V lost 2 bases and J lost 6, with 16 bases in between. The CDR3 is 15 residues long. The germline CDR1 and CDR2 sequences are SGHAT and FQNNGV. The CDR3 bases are TGTGCCAGCAGCTTAAGAACAGGGTACCCACAGACCCAGTACTTC. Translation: CASSLRTGYPQTQYF.

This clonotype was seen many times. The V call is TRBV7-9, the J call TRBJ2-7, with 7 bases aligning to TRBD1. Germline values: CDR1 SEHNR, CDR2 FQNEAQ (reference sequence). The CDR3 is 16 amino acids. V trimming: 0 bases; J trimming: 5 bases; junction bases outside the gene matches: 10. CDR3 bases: TGTGCCAGCAGCTTAGCGCTGGGGCAGGGGGACAACGAGCAGTACTTC. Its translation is CASSLALGQGDNEQYF. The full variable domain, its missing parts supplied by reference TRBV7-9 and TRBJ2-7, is DTGVSQNPRHKITKRGQNVTFRCDPISEHNRLYWYRQTLGQGPEFLTYFQNEAQLEKSRLLSDRFSAERPKGSFSTLEIQRTEQGDSAMYLCASSLALGQGDNEQYFGPGTRLTVT.

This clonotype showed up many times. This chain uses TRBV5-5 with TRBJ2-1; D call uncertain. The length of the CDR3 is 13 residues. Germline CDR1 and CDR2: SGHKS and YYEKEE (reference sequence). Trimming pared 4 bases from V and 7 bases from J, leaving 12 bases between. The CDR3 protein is CASSLFSRNEQFF. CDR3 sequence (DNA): TGTGCCAGCAGCCTTTTCTCACGGAATGAGCAGTTCTTC.

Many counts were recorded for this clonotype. CDR3 nucleotide sequence: TGTGCCAGCTCACAAGGGACGGATAGCAATCAGCCCCAGCATTTT. Its translation: CASSQGTDSNQPQHF. The chain employs TRBV18 and TRBJ1-5; D may be TRBD1 (5 bases). From germline, CDR1 is KGHSH and CDR2 LQKENI. The V end was cut by 4 bases, the J end by 0 bases, with 10 bases between. The CDR3 sequence is 15 residues long.

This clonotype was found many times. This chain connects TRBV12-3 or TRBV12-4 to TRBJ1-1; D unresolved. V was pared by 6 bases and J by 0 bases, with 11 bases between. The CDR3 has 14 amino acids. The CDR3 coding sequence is TGTGCCAGCAGCCCCACCTCCCTGAACACTGAAGCTTTCTTT. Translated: CASSPTSLNTEAFF.

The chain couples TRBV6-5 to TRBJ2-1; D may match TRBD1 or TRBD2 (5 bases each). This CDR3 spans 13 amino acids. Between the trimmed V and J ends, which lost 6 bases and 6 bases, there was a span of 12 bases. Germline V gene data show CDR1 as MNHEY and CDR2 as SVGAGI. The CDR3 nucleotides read TGTGCCAGCAGGGGACCCGGTCGCAATGAGCAGTTCTTC. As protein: CASRGPGRNEQFF.

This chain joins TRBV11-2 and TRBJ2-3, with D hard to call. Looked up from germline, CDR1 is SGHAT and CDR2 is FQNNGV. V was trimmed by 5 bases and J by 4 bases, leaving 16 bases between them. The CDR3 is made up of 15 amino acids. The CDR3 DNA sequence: TGTGCCAGCAGCCTATTGGTGGTAGCCTCAGATACGCAGTATTTT. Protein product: CASSLLVVASDTQYF.

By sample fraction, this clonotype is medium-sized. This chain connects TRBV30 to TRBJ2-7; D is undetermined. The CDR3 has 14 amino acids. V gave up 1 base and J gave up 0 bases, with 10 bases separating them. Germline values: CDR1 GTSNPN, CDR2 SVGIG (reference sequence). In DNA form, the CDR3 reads TGTGCCTGGAGTGGGCCGAGGTACTCCTACGAGCAGTACTTC. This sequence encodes CAWSGPRYSYEQYF. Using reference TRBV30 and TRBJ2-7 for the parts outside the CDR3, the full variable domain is SQTIHQWPATLVQPVGSPLSLECTVEGTSNPNLYWYRQAAGRGLQLLFYSVGIGQISSEVPQNLSASRPQDRQFILSSKKLLLSDSGFYLCAWSGPRYSYEQYFGPGTRLTVT.